The 18 T cell receptor beta chains in this list originate from one sample, sequenced in a study of molecular identifiers for immune sequencing clone quantification. TCRdb reprocessed the PCR reads with MiXCR, giving one entry per CDR3 protein. The table shows approximately 35,000 distinct CDR3 sequences, with about 19% occurring only once. The sample was naive CD8+ T cells from blood, with Jurkat cell RNA spiked in. Stated subset: FACS-sorted CD8+CD4-CCR7+CD45RA+ naive T cells. The origin of the receptors is a human donor in good health. Some libraries in this study had Jurkat cell RNA spiked in.

This chain connects TRBV2 to TRBJ1-2, with TRBD1 identical over 7 bases. The CDR3 is 17 residues long. V shed 0 bases and J 4 bases; nucleotides not matched to a gene: 11. CDR1 and CDR2 (germline): SNHLY, FYNNEI. The CDR3 DNA reads as TGTGCCAGCAGTGAAGCGGTCCGGGACAGTAAACCCTATGGCTACACCTTC. It is translated as CASSEAVRDSKPYGYTF.

The genes are TRBV5-6 and TRBJ1-3; D not resolved. Trimming cost V 3 bases and J 4 bases, with 8 bases left between them. Germline CDR1 reads SGHDT; CDR2 reads YYEEEE. The CDR3 sequence is 13 residues long. The CDR3 region is CASSSTGGNTIYF. The CDR3 DNA follows: TGTGCCAGCAGCTCGACCGGAGGAAACACCATATATTTT. Complete variable domain (other parts from reference TRBV5-6 and TRBJ1-3): DAGVTQSPTHLIKTRGQQVTLRCSPKSGHDTVSWYQQALGQGPQFIFQYYEEEERQRGNFPDRFSGHQFPNYSSELNVNALLLGDSALYLCASSSTGGNTIYFGEGSWLTVV.

As for this clonotype: A read error may be the cause here, since a much bigger clone is one base away. The chain couples TRBV6-5 to TRBJ2-3, with a tentative D call TRBD2 (6 bases). Germline V gene data show CDR1 as MNHEY and CDR2 as SVGAGI. The CDR3 runs to 13 residues. The CDR3 coding sequence is TGTGCCACCCGGAGGGGAGCGGCGGATACGCAGTGTTTT. It is translated as CATRRGAADTQCF.

Ten or more counts support this clonotype. This chain connects TRBV27 to TRBJ2-3; TRBD2 matches at 7 bases. In germline, CDR1 is MNHEY, CDR2 SMNVEV (reference sequence). The CDR3 sequence is 16 residues long. V lost 4 bases, J lost 0 bases, and 7 bases stayed unmatched. CDR3 sequence: CASSWEGPPSTDTQYF. The CDR3 nucleotides read TGTGCCAGCAGTTGGGAGGGACCTCCTAGCACAGATACGCAGTATTTT.

This clonotype was found many times. J is TRBJ2-3 and V is TRBV6-5; D is unclear. This CDR3 spans 15 amino acids. The germline V and J ends were trimmed by 0 bases and 1 base, with 8 bases remaining between them. The V gene's germline CDR1 is MNHEY and CDR2 SVGAGI. CDR3 in amino acids: CASSYSGSRTDTQYF. In DNA form, the CDR3 reads TGTGCCAGCAGTTACTCGGGCAGTCGCACAGATACGCAGTATTTT.

This clonotype was found many times. The chain carries TRBV7-6 and TRBJ2-3; 9 nucleotides align to TRBD2. The germline gives CDR1 SGHVS, CDR2 FNYEAQ. J lost 8 bases, V lost 5 bases, and 14 bases had no gene match. The CDR3 runs to 16 residues. The CDR3 protein is CASSPHRSGGRGTQYF. CDR3 DNA sequence: TGTGCCAGCAGCCCCCATAGGAGCGGGGGGAGAGGTACGCAGTATTTT.

About this clonotype itself: This may come from a read error, since a much larger clone is one base off. The rearrangement joins TRBV7-9 to TRBJ2-4; tentative D call: TRBD2 (5 bases). There are 16 residues in the CDR3. Germline-derived CDR1 and CDR2 are SEHNR and FQNEAQ (reference sequence). This CDR3 reads CASSSATEEAENIQYF. For the CDR3, the DNA is TGTGCCAGCAGCTCCGCAACGGAGGAAGCCGAAAACATTCAGTACTTC.

Many counts were recorded for this clonotype. The chain uses TRBV29-1 and TRBJ2-7; unclear D gene. The CDR3 runs to 16 residues. Germline values: CDR1 SQVTM, CDR2 ANQGSEA. Trimming removed 1 base from V and 2 bases from J, with 18 bases in between. The CDR3 sequence: CSVEVVTPLGTYEQYF. In DNA form, the CDR3 reads TGCAGCGTTGAAGTGGTTACCCCCTTGGGTACCTACGAGCAGTACTTC.

Ten or more counts support this clonotype. This chain joins TRBV3-1 and TRBJ2-3; D unresolved. CDR3 length: 15 amino acids. Germline V CDR1 and CDR2: LGHDT, YNNKEL (reference sequence). Trimming removed 2 bases from V and 0 bases from J, with 9 bases in between. This chain's CDR3 is CASSQLLSSTDTQYF. DNA of the CDR3: TGTGCCAGCAGCCAACTCTTATCTAGCACAGATACGCAGTATTTT.

For this clonotype: A much larger clonotype is one base distant, so this may be a read error. The chain employs TRBV7-9 and TRBJ2-6, with a possible D match to TRBD1 (6 bases). V was cut by 5 bases and J by 2 bases, with 19 bases left in between. CDR1 is SEHNR, CDR2 FQNEAQ, per germline (reference sequence). There are 18 residues in the CDR3. CDR3 DNA: TGTGCCAGCAGCCCTCTGACAGGCGATCGCCCTGGGGCCAACGTCCTGACTTTC. Translated, it gives CASSPLTGDRPGANVLTF.

Remarks on this clonotype: A read error is possible here, since a much larger clone lies one base away. V is TRBV5-5 and J is TRBJ1-4; D call uncertain. V dropped 4 bases and J dropped 7 bases, with 11 bases sitting between them. Germline V gene sequence: CDR1 SGHKS, CDR2 YYEKEE (reference sequence). The CDR3 spans 13 residues. The CDR3 sequence: CASSPPSSEKLFF. Here the CDR3 DNA reads TGTGCCAGCAGCCCACCTTCGAGTGAAAAACTGTTTTTT.

A remark on this clonotype: This sequence may be a read error, since a much larger clone differs from it by one base. This sequence joins TRBV18 and TRBJ2-3; 9 positions agree with TRBD2. V was pared by 0 bases and J by 4 bases, with 8 bases of the junction left unmatched. The length of the CDR3 is 17 residues. Germline V gene sequence: CDR1 KGHSH, CDR2 LQKENI. For the CDR3, the DNA is TGTGCCAGCTCACCACCGGATCTAGCGGGGCGCGCAGATACGCAGTATTTT. Its translation is CASSPPDLAGRADTQYF. The full variable domain, completed using reference TRBV18 and TRBJ2-3, is NAGVMQNPRHLVRRRGQEARLRCSPMKGHSHVYWYRQLPEEGLKFMVYLQKENIIDESGMPKERFSAEFPKEGPSILRIQQVVRGDSAAYFCASSPPDLAGRADTQYFGPGTRLTVL.

Many counts were recorded for this clonotype. The V and J genes are TRBV7-9 and TRBJ2-2, with 9 bases that match TRBD2. With 3 bases clipped from V and 7 bases from J, the junction kept 6 bases outside the gene matches. This CDR3 has 15 amino acids. Germline values: CDR1 SEHNR, CDR2 FQNEAQ (reference sequence). Here the CDR3 reads CASSFAGGPHGELFF. In DNA, the CDR3 is TGTGCCAGCAGCTTCGCGGGAGGGCCCCACGGGGAGCTGTTTTTT. Supplemented by reference TRBV7-9 and TRBJ2-2, the full variable domain reads DTGVSQNPRHKITKRGQNVTFRCDPISEHNRLYWYRQTLGQGPEFLTYFQNEAQLEKSRLLSDRFSAERPKGSFSTLEIQRTEQGDSAMYLCASSFAGGPHGELFFGEGSRLTVL.

This clonotype turned up a few times. One end of the junction does not line up with germline, which may come from a read error. The chain is built from TRBV4-3 and TRBJ2-1; no firm D call. This CDR3 spans 15 amino acids. Germline CDR1 and CDR2: LGHNA and YSLEER. The CDR3 nucleotides read TGCGCCAGCAGCCAAGACCAAGCGTCCTACAGTGAGCAGTTCTTC. It encodes CASSQDQASYSEQFF.

This clonotype was seen many times. The rearrangement uses TRBV13 and TRBJ1-1; unclear D gene. V gave up 4 bases and J gave up 1 base, with 13 bases separating them. CDR3 length equals 15 residues. CDR1 is PRHDT, CDR2 FYEKMQ, per germline (reference sequence). CDR3 coding DNA: TGTGCCAGCAGCTCCCTGACAACAAAGAACACTGAAGCTTTCTTT. Translated: CASSSLTTKNTEAFF.

This clonotype was observed many times. The chain couples TRBV6-5 to TRBJ2-1; D unresolved. Germline-derived CDR1 and CDR2 are MNHEY and SVGAGI. Trimming took 4 bases from V and 9 from J, leaving 13 bases between them. This CDR3 spans 13 amino acids. The CDR3 nucleotides are TGTGCCAGCAGTTTAGGATCTAGTGGTGAGCAGTTCTTC. Protein sequence: CASSLGSSGEQFF.

This clonotype appeared many times. This rearrangement joins TRBV19 to TRBJ1-1; D is unclear. Germline V gene sequence: CDR1 LNHDA, CDR2 SQIVND (reference sequence). With 3 bases removed from V and 0 bases from J, the gap between germline ends came to 5 bases. This CDR3 is built from 13 residues. CDR3 protein: CASSISLNTEAFF. As DNA, the CDR3 is TGTGCCAGTAGTATTTCCCTGAACACTGAAGCTTTCTTT. The whole variable domain, filled in from reference TRBV19 and TRBJ1-1, reads DGGITQSPKYLFRKEGQNVTLSCEQNLNHDAMYWYRQDPGQGLRLIYYSQIVNDFQKGDIAEGYSVSREKKESFPLTVTSAQKNPTAFYLCASSISLNTEAFFGQGTRLTVV.

Concerning this clonotype itself: A much larger clone differs from this one at a single base, so this may be a read error. V is TRBV12-3 or TRBV12-4 and J is TRBJ2-5, with a possible D match to TRBD1 (5 bases). CDR3 size: 13 residues. With 3 bases removed from V and 7 bases from J, the gap between germline ends came to 12 bases. The CDR3 nucleotides read TGTGCCAGCAGTTTGATAGATCAGGGGACCCAGTACTTC. Translation gives CASSLIDQGTQYF.